The 10 T cell receptor beta chains given below trace back to one sample, sequenced in a study of CD8 T cells in Susac syndrome. Random hexamers served to reverse transcribe roughly 0.5 to 1 ug RNA. TCRdb itself ran the immunoSEQ multiplex PCR reads through MiXCR, one entry per CDR3 protein. The table lists about 150,000 distinct CDR3 sequences, around 96% of them singletons. The sequenced material came from CD8+ T cells from PBMCs. The receptors were sampled from a human donor with multiple sclerosis.

The rearrangement joins TRBV29-1 to TRBJ1-1, with a weak D call TRBD1 (5 bases). Trimming cost V 4 bases and J 0 bases, with 15 bases left between them. In germline, CDR1 is SQVTM, CDR2 ANQGSEA. This CDR3 has 15 amino acids. DNA for the CDR3: TGCAGCGTTGTCCCGGCGGGGGGACTGAACACTGAAGCTTTCTTT. Translating gives CSVVPAGGLNTEAFF.

In this sample, this clonotype turned up once. V and J are TRBV15 and TRBJ2-7, with 9 bases identical to TRBD1. With V trimmed by 2 bases and J by 7 bases, 12 bases remained unmatched. CDR1 and CDR2 from the germline V gene are LNHNV and YYDKDF (reference sequence). The CDR3 has 16 residues. CDR3 amino acids: CATSRYSGTGRREQYF. In nucleotides, the CDR3 is TGTGCCACCAGCAGATATTCCGGGACAGGGAGGAGAGAGCAGTACTTC.

The chain is built from TRBV2 and TRBJ1-2; D not certain. V was cut by 8 bases and J by 3 bases, with 10 bases left in between. Germline CDR1 reads SNHLY; CDR2 reads FYNNEI. There are 12 residues in the CDR3. Here the CDR3 DNA reads TGTGCCAGCTCTATTATGGACTATGGCTACACCTTC. It encodes CASSIMDYGYTF.

The chain combines TRBV15 with TRBJ2-7; 7 bases are shared with TRBD1. V shed 3 bases, J shed 3 bases, and the junction held 5 bases outside the gene matches. CDR3 length: 14 residues. Germline V lookup: CDR1 LNHNV, CDR2 YYDKDF (reference sequence). This CDR3 reads CATSSRDSNYEQYF. The CDR3 DNA reads TGTGCCACCAGCAGCCGGGACAGCAACTACGAGCAGTACTTC. Together with reference TRBV15 and TRBJ2-7, the CDR3 gives the full variable domain: DAMVIQNPRYQVTQFGKPVTLSCSQTLNHNVMYWYQQKSSQAPKLLFHYYDKDFNNEADTPDNFQSRRPNTSFCFLDIRSPGLGDTAMYLCATSSRDSNYEQYFGPGTRLTVT.

The chain employs TRBV29-1 and TRBJ2-7, with no clear D. The CDR3 loop spans 13 amino acids. Trimming pared 3 bases from V and 4 bases from J, leaving 13 bases between. Germline V gene lookup returns CDR1 SQVTM and CDR2 ANQGSEA. CDR3 residues: CSVEEQTPYEQYF. CDR3 sequence (DNA): TGCAGCGTTGAGGAGCAAACCCCTTACGAGCAGTACTTC.

This chain uses TRBV9 with TRBJ2-3, with 13 bases that match TRBD2. Germline V gives CDR1 SGDLS, CDR2 YYNGEE. V lost 4 bases to trimming and J lost 1 base; unmatched junction nucleotides: 3. CDR3 size: 16 residues. DNA of the CDR3: TGTGCCAGCAGCTCCGGGACTAGCGGGGGCACAGATACGCAGTATTTT. This translates into CASSSGTSGGTDTQYF.

The chain is built from TRBV19 and TRBJ2-7; D is perhaps TRBD1 or TRBD2 (5 bases each). The V gene's germline CDR1 is LNHDA and CDR2 SQIVND (reference sequence). This CDR3 is built from 13 residues. The V gene lost 5 bases and the J gene lost 2 bases, with 10 bases spanning the gap. Here the CDR3 reads CASSEGPPYEQYF. The CDR3 nucleotides are TGTGCCAGTAGTGAGGGACCCCCCTACGAGCAGTACTTC. The entire variable domain, with the rest obtained from reference TRBV19 and TRBJ2-7, is as follows: DGGITQSPKYLFRKEGQNVTLSCEQNLNHDAMYWYRQDPGQGLRLIYYSQIVNDFQKGDIAEGYSVSREKKESFPLTVTSAQKNPTAFYLCASSEGPPYEQYFGPGTRLTVT.

The rearrangement links TRBV28 to TRBJ1-5; unclear D gene. CDR1 is MDHEN and CDR2 is SYDVKM in the germline V gene. The CDR3 extends over 14 amino acids. V dropped 6 bases and J dropped 4 bases, with 13 bases sitting between them. The CDR3 DNA follows: TGTGCCAGCAGATTCCTTGAAGAGAATCAGCCCCAGCATTTT. Translated: CASRFLEENQPQHF.

The J gene is TRBJ2-1, the V gene TRBV3-1, with TRBD2 as a possible D gene (6 bases). V was shortened by 0 bases and J by 0 bases, with 12 bases between the two germline ends. The CDR3 contains 17 residues. Germline V gene data show CDR1 as LGHDT and CDR2 as YNNKEL (reference sequence). The DNA of the CDR3 is TGTGCCAGCAGCCAAGATGGCGCGGGAAGCTCCTACAATGAGCAGTTCTTC. Protein: CASSQDGAGSSYNEQFF.

V usage is TRBV5-4 and J usage is TRBJ1-2; the match to TRBD1 covers 9 bases. The CDR3 sequence is 14 residues long. The germline gives CDR1 SGHNT, CDR2 YYREEE (reference sequence). V shed 2 bases and J 7 bases; nucleotides not matched to a gene: 6. The DNA for the CDR3 is TGTGCCAGCAGCTTTCGGGGACAGGGTCGTGGCTACACCTTC. This codes for CASSFRGQGRGYTF.